There are many counts of the clone carrying this T cell receptor (beta chain). Its target is unknown. These data come from a study of regulatory T cells in long-lasting Graves disease. Specified time point: persistent/refractory GD, antithyroid drugs over 5 years with positive TRAb. PBMC RNA was the source of the TCR library. Researchers made TCR beta libraries by using iRepertoire HTBI primers and running Arm-PCR on CDR3 regions. A single record per CDR3 protein comes from TCRdb applying MiXCR to the multiplex PCR reads. This table has roughly 500,000 distinct CDR3 sequences, about 20% appearing once. General study findings and limits: Newly diagnosed patients shared about a thousand public clonotypes; persistent patients shared around 2,800. Preferential use of TRBV28, TRBJ1-2 and TRBJ2-5 was seen in persistent disease.

Germline lookup yields CDR1 SNHLY and CDR2 FYNNEI. Unmatched junction bases numbered 8, after V lost 7 bases and J lost 8 bases. CDR3 length: 15 amino acids. The source was peripheral blood mononuclear cells (PBMCs), collected when the disease was refractory, from a patient treated with antithyroid drugs. J is TRBJ1-6 and V is TRBV2; TRBD1 matches 10 bases. This receptor was obtained from a female donor with Graves disease. CDR3 nucleotides: TGTGCCAGCATGGAGCCCGGGACAGGGGATTCACCCCTCCACTTT. Translated, it gives CASMEPGTGDSPLHF.